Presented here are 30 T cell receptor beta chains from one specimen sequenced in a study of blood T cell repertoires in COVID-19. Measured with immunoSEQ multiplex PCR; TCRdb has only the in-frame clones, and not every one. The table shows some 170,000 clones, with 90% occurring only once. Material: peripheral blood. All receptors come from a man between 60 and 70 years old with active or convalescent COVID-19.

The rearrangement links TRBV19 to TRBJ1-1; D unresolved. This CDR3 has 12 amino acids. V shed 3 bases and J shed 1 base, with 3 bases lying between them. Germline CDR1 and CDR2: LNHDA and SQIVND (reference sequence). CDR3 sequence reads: CASSIGNTEAFF. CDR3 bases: TGTGCCAGTAGTATCGGGAACACTGAAGCTTTCTTT.

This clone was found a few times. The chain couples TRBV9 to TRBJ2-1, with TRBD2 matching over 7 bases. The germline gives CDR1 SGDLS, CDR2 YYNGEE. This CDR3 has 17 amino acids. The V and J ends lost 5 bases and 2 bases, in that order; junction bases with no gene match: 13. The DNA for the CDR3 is TGTGCCAGCAGTGAGGGCGGGAGTGGAGGAGCCTACAATGAGCAGTTCTTC. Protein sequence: CASSEGGSGGAYNEQFF. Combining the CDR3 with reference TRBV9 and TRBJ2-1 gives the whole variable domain DSGVTQTPKHLITATGQRVTLRCSPRSGDLSVYWYQQSLDQGLQFLIQYYNGEERAKGNILERFSAQQFPDLHSELNLSSLELGDSALYFCASSEGGSGGAYNEQFFGPGTRLTVL.

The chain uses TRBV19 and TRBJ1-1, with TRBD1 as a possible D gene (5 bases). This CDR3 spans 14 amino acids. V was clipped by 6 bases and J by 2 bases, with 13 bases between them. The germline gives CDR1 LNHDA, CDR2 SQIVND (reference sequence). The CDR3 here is CASSRYRINTEAFF. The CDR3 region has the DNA TGTGCCAGTAGCCGATACAGGATTAACACTGAAGCTTTCTTT.

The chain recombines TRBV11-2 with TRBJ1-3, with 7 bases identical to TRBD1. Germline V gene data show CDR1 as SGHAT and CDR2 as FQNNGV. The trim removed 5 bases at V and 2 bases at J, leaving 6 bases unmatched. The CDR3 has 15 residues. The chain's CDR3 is CASSRPDRAGNTIYF. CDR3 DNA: TGTGCCAGCAGCCGTCCTGACAGGGCTGGAAACACCATATATTTT.

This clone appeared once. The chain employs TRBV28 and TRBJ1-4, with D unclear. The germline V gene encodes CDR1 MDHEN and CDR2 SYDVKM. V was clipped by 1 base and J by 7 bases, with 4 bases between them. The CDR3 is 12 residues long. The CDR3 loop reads CASSLYREKLFF. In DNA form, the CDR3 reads TGTGCCAGCAGTTTATATCGTGAAAAACTGTTTTTT.

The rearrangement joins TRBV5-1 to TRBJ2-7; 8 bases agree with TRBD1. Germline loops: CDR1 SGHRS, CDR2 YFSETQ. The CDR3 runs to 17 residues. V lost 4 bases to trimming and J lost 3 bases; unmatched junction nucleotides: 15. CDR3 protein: CASSPGQGLLFGYEQYF. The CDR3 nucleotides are TGCGCCAGCAGCCCAGGACAGGGTCTTTTATTCGGCTACGAGCAGTACTTC.

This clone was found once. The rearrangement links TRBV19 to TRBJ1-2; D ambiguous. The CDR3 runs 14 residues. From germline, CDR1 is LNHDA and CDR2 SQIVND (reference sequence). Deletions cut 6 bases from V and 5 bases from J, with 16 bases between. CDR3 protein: CASSLGRDWYGYTF. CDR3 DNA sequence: TGTGCCAGTAGCCTGGGGAGGGATTGGTATGGCTACACCTTC.

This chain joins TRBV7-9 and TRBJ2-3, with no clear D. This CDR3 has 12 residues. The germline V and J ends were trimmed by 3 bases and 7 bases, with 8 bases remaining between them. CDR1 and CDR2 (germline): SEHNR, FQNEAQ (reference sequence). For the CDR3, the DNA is TGTGCCAGCAGCTTTAACTTATATACGCAGTATTTT. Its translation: CASSFNLYTQYF. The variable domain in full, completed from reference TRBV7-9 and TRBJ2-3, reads DTGVSQNPRHKITKRGQNVTFRCDPISEHNRLYWYRQTLGQGPEFLTYFQNEAQLEKSRLLSDRFSAERPKGSFSTLEIQRTEQGDSAMYLCASSFNLYTQYFGPGTRLTVL.

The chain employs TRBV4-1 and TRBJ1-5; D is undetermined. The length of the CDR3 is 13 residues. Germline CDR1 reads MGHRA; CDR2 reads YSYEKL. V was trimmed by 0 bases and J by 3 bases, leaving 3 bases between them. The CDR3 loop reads CASSQDNNQPQHF. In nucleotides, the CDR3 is TGCGCCAGCAGCCAAGACAACAATCAGCCCCAGCATTTT.

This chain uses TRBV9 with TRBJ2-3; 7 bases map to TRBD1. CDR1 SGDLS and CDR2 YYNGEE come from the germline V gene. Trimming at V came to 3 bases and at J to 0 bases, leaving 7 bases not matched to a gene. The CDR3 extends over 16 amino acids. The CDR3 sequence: CASSASGQTSTDTQYF. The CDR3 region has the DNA TGTGCCAGCAGCGCCTCGGGACAGACTAGCACAGATACGCAGTATTTT.

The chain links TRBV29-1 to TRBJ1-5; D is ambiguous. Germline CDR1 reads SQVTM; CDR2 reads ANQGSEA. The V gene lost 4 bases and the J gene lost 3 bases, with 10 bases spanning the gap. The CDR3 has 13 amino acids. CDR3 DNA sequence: TGCAGCGTTGGCTTCAGACACAATCAGCCCCAGCATTTT. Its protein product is CSVGFRHNQPQHF.

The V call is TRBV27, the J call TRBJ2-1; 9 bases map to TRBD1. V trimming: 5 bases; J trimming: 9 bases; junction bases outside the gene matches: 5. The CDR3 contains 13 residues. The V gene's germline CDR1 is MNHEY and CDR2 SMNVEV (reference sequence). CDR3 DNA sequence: TGTGCCAGCAGTACCACAGGGGGCCTTGAGCAGTTCTTC. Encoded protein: CASSTTGGLEQFF.

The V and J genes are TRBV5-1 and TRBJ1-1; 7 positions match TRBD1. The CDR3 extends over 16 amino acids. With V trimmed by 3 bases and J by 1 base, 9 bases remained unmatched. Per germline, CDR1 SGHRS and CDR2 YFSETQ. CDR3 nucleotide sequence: TGCGCCAGCAGCTCTATGGGGACAGCCTCGAACACTGAAGCTTTCTTT. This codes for CASSSMGTASNTEAFF.

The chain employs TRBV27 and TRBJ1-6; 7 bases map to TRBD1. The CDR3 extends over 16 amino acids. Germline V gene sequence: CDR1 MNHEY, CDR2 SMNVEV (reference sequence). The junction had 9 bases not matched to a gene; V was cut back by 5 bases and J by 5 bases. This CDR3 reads CASSVVGTAHNSPLHF. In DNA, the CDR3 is TGTGCCAGCAGTGTCGTGGGGACAGCTCATAATTCACCCCTCCACTTT.

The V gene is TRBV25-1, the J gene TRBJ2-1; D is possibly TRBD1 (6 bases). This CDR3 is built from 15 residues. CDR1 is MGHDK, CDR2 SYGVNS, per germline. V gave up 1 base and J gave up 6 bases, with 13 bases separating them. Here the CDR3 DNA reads TGTGCCAGCAGTGAATCCAGGGGTATGGGCAATGAGCAGTTCTTC. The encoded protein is CASSESRGMGNEQFF.

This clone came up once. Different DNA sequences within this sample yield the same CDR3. For the CDR3, the DNA is TGCGCCAGCAGCCAAACAGGGGGTTGGACAGATACGCAGTATTTT. Translating it yields CASSQTGGWTDTQYF. The chain has TRBV4-1 and TRBJ2-3; TRBD1 matches 8 bases. The CDR3 is 15 amino acids. Germline-derived CDR1 and CDR2 are MGHRA and YSYEKL. Germline trimming cut 2 bases from V and 3 bases from J; bases unmatched to any gene: 4.

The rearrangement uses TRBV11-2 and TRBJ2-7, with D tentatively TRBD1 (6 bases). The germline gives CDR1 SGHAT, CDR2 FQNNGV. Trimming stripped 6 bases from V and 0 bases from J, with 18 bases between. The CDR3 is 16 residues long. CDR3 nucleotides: TGTGCCAGCAGTTCCAGAACAGGGAGACACTCCTACGAGCAGTACTTC. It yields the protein CASSSRTGRHSYEQYF. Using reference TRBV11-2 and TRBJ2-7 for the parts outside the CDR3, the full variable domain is EAGVAQSPRYKIIEKRQSVAFWCNPISGHATLYWYQQILGQGPKLLIQFQNNGVVDDSQLPKDRFSAERLKGVDSTLKIQPAKLEDSAVYLCASSSRTGRHSYEQYFGPGTRLTVT.

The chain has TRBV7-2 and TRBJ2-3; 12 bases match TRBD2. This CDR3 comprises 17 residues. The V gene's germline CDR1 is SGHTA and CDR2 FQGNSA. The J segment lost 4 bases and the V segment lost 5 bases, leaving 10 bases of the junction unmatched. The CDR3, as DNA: TGTGCCAGCAGCCGCCTGACTAGCGGGAGATTTCCAGATACGCAGTATTTT. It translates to CASSRLTSGRFPDTQYF. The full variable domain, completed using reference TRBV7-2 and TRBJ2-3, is GAGVSQSPSNKVTEKGKDVELRCDPISGHTALYWYRQSLGQGLEFLIYFQGNSAPDKSGLPSDRFSAERTGGSVSTLTIQRTQQEDSAVYLCASSRLTSGRFPDTQYFGPGTRLTVL.

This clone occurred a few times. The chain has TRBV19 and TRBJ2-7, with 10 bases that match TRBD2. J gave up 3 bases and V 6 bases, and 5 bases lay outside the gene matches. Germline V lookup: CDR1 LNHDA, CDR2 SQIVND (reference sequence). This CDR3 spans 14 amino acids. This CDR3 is CASRASGSNYEQYF. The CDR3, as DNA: TGTGCCAGTAGAGCTAGCGGGAGTAACTACGAGCAGTACTTC.

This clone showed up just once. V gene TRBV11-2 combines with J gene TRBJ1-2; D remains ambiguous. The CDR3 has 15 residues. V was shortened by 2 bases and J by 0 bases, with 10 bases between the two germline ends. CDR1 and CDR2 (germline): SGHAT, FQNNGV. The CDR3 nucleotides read TGTGCCAGCAGCTTATATTATAGCCCTAACTATGGCTACACCTTC. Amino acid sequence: CASSLYYSPNYGYTF.

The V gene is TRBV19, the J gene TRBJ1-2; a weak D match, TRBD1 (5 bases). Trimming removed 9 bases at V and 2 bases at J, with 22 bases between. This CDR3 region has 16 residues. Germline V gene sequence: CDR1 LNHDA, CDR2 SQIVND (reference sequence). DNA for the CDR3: TGTGCCAGCAATGATCCCGGTGGGGCCGCCAACTATGGCTACACCTTC. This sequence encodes CASNDPGGAANYGYTF. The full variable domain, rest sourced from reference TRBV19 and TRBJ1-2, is DGGITQSPKYLFRKEGQNVTLSCEQNLNHDAMYWYRQDPGQGLRLIYYSQIVNDFQKGDIAEGYSVSREKKESFPLTVTSAQKNPTAFYLCASNDPGGAANYGYTFGSGTRLTVV.

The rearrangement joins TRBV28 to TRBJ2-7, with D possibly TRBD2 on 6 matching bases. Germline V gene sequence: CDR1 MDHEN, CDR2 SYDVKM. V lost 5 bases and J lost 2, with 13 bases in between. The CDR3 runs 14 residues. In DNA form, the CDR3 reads TGTGCCAGCAGTACCGGGACTCTTGCCTACGAGCAGTACTTC. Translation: CASSTGTLAYEQYF.

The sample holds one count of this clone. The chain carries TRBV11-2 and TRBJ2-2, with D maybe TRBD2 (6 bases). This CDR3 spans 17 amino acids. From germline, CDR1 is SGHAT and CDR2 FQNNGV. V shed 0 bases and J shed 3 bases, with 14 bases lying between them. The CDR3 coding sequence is TGTGCCAGCAGCTTAGAATCAGGGAGGCCTCACACCGGGGAGCTGTTTTTT. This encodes CASSLESGRPHTGELFF.

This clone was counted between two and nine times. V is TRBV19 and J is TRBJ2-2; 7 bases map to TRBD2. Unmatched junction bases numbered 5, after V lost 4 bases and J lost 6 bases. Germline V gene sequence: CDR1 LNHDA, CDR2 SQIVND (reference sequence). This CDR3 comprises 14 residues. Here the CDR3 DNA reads TGTGCCAGTAGTAGTGGACTAGATGCCGGGGAGCTGTTTTTT. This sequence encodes CASSSGLDAGELFF.

CDR3 bases: TGTGCCTGGAGTGCCGGACTAGCTCAAGAGACCCAGTACTTC. Translation gives CAWSAGLAQETQYF. This chain joins TRBV30 and TRBJ2-5, with TRBD2 matching over 8 bases. Germline V gene lookup returns CDR1 GTSNPN and CDR2 SVGIG (reference sequence). This CDR3 region has 14 residues. The junction had 3 bases not matched to a gene; V was cut back by 1 base and J by 2 bases.

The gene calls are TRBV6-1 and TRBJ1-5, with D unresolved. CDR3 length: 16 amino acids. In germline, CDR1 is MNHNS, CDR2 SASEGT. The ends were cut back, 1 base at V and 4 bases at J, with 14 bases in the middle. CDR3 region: CASSEGPDARNQPQHF. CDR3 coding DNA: TGTGCCAGCAGTGAAGGGCCTGACGCTAGGAATCAGCCCCAGCATTTT.

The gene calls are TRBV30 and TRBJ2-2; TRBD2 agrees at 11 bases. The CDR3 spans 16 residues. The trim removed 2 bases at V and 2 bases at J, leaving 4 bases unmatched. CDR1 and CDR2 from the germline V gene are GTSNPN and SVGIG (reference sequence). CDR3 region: CAWSPGLAGNTGELFF. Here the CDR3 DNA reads TGTGCCTGGAGTCCCGGACTAGCGGGTAACACCGGGGAGCTGTTTTTT. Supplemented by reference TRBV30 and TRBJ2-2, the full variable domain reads SQTIHQWPATLVQPVGSPLSLECTVEGTSNPNLYWYRQAAGRGLQLLFYSVGIGQISSEVPQNLSASRPQDRQFILSSKKLLLSDSGFYLCAWSPGLAGNTGELFFGEGSRLTVL.

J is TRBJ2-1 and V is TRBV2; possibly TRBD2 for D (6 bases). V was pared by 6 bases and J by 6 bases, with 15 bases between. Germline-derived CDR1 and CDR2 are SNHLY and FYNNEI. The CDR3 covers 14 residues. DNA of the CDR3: TGTGCCAGCAGCGCTAGCGCCCTAAGCAATGAGCAGTTCTTC. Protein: CASSASALSNEQFF.

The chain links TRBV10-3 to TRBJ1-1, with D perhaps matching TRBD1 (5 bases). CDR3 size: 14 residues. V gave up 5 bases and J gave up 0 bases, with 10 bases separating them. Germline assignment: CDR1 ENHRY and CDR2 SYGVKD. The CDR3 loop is CAISKEGMNTEAFF. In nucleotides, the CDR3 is TGTGCCATCAGTAAGGAGGGGATGAACACTGAAGCTTTCTTT.

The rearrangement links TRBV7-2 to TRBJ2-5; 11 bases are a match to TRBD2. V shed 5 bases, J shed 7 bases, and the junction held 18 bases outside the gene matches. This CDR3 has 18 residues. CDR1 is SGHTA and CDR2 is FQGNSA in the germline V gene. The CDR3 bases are TGTGCCAGCAGCCTCATCGAGGGTAGCGGGGGGGCCGGTGGGACCCAGTACTTC. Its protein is CASSLIEGSGGAGGTQYF.